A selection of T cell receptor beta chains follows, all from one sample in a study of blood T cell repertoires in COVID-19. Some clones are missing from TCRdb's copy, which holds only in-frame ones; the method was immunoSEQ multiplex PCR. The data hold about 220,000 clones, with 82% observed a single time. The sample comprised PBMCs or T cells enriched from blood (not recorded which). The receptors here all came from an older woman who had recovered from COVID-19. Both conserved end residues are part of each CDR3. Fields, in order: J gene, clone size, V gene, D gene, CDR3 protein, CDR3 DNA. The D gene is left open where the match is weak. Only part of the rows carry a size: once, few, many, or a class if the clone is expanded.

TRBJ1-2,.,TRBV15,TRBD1,CATSRDVQGASYGYTF,TGTGCCACCAGCAGAGATGTACAGGGGGCTTCTTATGGCTACACCTTC
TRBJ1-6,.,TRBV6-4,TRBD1,CASSEGRGPNSPLHF,TGTGCCAGCAGTGAGGGCAGGGGGCCTAATTCACCCCTCCACTTT
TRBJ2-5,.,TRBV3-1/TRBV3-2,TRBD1,CASSSGGEWTQYF,TGTGCCAGCAGCTCAGGGGGAGAATGGACCCAGTACTTC
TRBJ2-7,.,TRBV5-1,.,CASRYGQSSYEQYF,TGCGCCAGCAGATACGGACAGAGCTCCTACGAGCAGTACTTC
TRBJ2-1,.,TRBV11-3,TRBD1,CASSLGQGFYNEQFF,TGTGCCAGCAGCTTAGGACAGGGTTTCTACAATGAGCAGTTCTTC
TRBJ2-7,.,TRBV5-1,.,CASSLDVVSISYEQYF,TGCGCCAGCAGCTTGGACGTAGTCTCCATCTCCTACGAGCAGTACTTC
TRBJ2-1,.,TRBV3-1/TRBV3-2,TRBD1,CASSQDPAGTGAYNEQFF,TGTGCCAGCAGCCAAGATCCAGCCGGGACAGGGGCCTACAATGAGCAGTTCTTC
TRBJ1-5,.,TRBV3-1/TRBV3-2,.,CASSQEGLGPQHF,TGTGCCAGCAGCCAGGAGGGGCTGGGACCCCAGCATTTT
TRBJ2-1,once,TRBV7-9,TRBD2,CASLLAGSSYNEQFF,TGTGCCAGCCTGCTAGCGGGTTCCTCCTACAATGAGCAGTTCTTC
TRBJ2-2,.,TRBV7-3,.,CASSSSGVLGGELFF,TGTGCCAGCAGCTCCTCAGGGGTTCTGGGCGGGGAGCTGTTTTTT
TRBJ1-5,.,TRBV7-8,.,CASSQTGTRVDF,TGTGCCAGCAGCCAGACCGGCACGAGGGTAGATTTT
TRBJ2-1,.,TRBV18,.,CASSPVEGNEQFF,TGTGCCAGCTCACCCGTAGAGGGCAATGAGCAGTTCTTC
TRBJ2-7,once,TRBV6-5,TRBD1,CASTIDRGSYEQYF,TGTGCCAGCACCATAGACAGGGGATCCTACGAGCAGTACTTC
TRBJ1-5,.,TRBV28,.,CASRWRRDQPQHF,TGTGCCAGCCGGTGGAGGCGAGATCAGCCCCAGCATTTT
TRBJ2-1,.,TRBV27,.,CASSLPGLVGNEQFF,TGTGCCAGCAGTTTACCGGGACTGGTTGGGAATGAGCAGTTCTTC
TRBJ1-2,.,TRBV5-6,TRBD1,CASSSGQGAIGYTF,TGTGCCAGCAGCTCGGGACAGGGGGCAATTGGCTACACCTTC
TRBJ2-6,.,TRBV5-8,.,CASSLEGRTGGANVLTF,TGTGCCAGCAGCTTGGAAGGCAGGACGGGGGGGGCCAACGTCCTGACTTTC
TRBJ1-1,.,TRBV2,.,CASRGQMNTEAFF,TGTGCCAGCAGGGGACAAATGAACACTGAAGCTTTCTTT
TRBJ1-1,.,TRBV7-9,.,CASSLEQGMFF,TGTGCCAGCAGCTTAGAACAGGGTATGTTTTTT
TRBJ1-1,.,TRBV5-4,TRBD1,CASSSGQGVNTEAFF,TGTGCCAGCAGCTCGGGACAGGGGGTGAACACTGAAGCTTTCTTT
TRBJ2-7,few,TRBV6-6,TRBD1,CASSYMQGDTYEQYF,TGTGCCAGCAGTTACATGCAGGGGGATACCTACGAGCAGTACTTC
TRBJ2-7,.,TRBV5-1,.,CASSASYEQYF,TGCGCCAGCAGCGCCAGCTACGAGCAGTACTTC
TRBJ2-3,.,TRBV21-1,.,CASSNRDRGRTDTQYF,TGTGCCAGCAGCAACCGGGACAGGGGGCGAACAGATACGCAGTATTTT
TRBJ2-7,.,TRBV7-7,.,CASSPRAGNSYEQYF,TGTGCCAGCAGCCCCCGAGCAGGGAACTCCTACGAGCAGTACTTC
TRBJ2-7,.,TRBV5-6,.,CASSQRRGRGRDEQYF,TGTGCCAGCAGCCAGCGTCGCGGCAGGGGAAGGGACGAGCAGTACTTC
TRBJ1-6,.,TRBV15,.,CATSRTGSSSYNSPLHF,TGTGCCACCAGCCGAACAGGCAGCAGCTCCTATAATTCACCCCTCCACTTT
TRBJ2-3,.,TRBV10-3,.,CATQRGSSTDTQYF,TGTGCCACCCAAAGGGGATCTAGCACAGATACGCAGTATTTT
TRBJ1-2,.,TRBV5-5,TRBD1,CASSYSYRDSFNYGYTF,TGTGCCAGCAGCTATTCCTACCGGGACAGTTTTAACTATGGCTACACCTTC
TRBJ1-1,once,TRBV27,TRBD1,CASSSGDRGTEAFF,TGTGCCAGCAGTTCGGGGGACAGGGGCACTGAAGCTTTCTTT
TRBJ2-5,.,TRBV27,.,CASSSGTHRGETQYF,TGTGCCAGCAGTTCAGGGACCCACCGGGGGGAGACCCAGTACTTC
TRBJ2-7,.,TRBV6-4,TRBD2,CASSLMGLAGEAYEQYF,TGTGCCAGCAGTCTAATGGGACTAGCGGGAGAGGCCTACGAGCAGTACTTC
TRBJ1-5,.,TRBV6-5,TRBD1,CASLFGQGWDQPQHF,TGTGCCAGCTTATTCGGACAGGGGTGGGATCAGCCCCAGCATTTT
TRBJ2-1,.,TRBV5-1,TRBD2,CASSLALAGGPSSYNEQFF,TGCGCCAGCAGCTTGGCACTAGCGGGAGGCCCCAGCTCCTACAATGAGCAGTTCTTC
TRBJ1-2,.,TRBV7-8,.,CASSLDPGIYGYTF,TGTGCCAGCAGCTTAGATCCGGGAATTTATGGCTACACCTTC
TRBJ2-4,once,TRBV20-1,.,CSASGSRVQNIQYF,TGCAGTGCTAGTGGTAGCAGGGTCCAAAACATTCAGTACTTC
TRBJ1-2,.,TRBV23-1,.,CARNLHRNGGYTF,TGCGCCAGAAACTTACACAGGAACGGTGGCTACACCTTC
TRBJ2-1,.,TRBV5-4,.,CASSSGGEQFF,TGTGCCAGCAGCTCCGGGGGTGAGCAGTTCTTC
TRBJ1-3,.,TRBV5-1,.,CASRLEASGNTIYF,TGCGCCAGCAGGTTGGAAGCATCTGGAAACACCATATATTTT
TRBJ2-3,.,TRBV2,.,CASSPRSVGPGTQYF,TGTGCCAGCAGTCCCCGATCGGTGGGGCCGGGCACGCAGTATTTT
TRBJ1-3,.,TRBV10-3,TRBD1,CATVGQGDSGNTIYF,TGTGCCACGGTAGGACAGGGCGATTCTGGAAACACCATATATTTT
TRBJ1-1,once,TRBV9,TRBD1,CASSTPTGGWNTEAFF,TGTGCCAGCAGCACACCGACAGGGGGCTGGAACACTGAAGCTTTCTTT
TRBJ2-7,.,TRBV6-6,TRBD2,CASRPTSGSFEQYF,TGTGCCAGCAGGCCTACTAGCGGGAGCTTCGAGCAGTACTTC
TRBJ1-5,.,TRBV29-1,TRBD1,CSVGQDNSNQPQHF,TGCAGCGTCGGACAGGACAATAGCAATCAGCCCCAGCATTTT
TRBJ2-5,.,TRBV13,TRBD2,CASSLLAGGETQYF,TGTGCCAGCAGCTTACTAGCGGGGGGAGAGACCCAGTACTTC
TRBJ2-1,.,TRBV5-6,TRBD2,CASSLETSGYNEQFF,TGTGCCAGCAGCTTGGAGACTAGCGGTTACAATGAGCAGTTCTTC
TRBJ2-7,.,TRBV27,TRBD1,CASSSGQGGLSYEQYF,TGTGCCAGCAGTTCAGGACAGGGGGGCCTGTCCTACGAGCAGTACTTC
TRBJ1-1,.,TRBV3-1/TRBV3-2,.,CASSQLGGTEAFF,TGTGCCAGCAGCCAATTGGGGGGCACTGAAGCTTTCTTT
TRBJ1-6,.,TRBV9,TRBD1,CASSPSYRGSYNSPLHF,TGTGCCAGCAGCCCGAGTTACAGGGGTTCCTATAATTCACCCCTCCACTTT
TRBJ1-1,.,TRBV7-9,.,CASSAIMNTEAFF,TGTGCCAGCAGCGCTATCATGAACACTGAAGCTTTCTTT
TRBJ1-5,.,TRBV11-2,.,CASSLTDSNQPQHF,TGTGCCAGCAGCTTGACAGATAGCAATCAGCCCCAGCATTTT
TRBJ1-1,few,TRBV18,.,CASSPPVHREAFF,TGTGCCAGCTCACCCCCCGTACACCGTGAAGCTTTCTTT